Shown below are 11 T cell receptor beta chains from a single sample sequenced in a study of cytomegalovirus exposure and HLA in healthy donors. Primers included in the PCR were 60 Vbeta and 13 Jbeta primers. TCRdb's table, derived via immunoSEQ multiplex PCR, lists solely in-frame clones and lacks some. Of fewer than 150,000 clones listed, roughly 70% were seen once; the top ten hold 1.5% to 2%. Source material: PBMCs. These receptor sequences come from a human donor in good health.

This clone was counted between two and nine times. This chain links TRBV6-5 with TRBJ1-2; D may be TRBD1 (5 bases). This CDR3 contains 14 residues. The V end was cut by 6 bases, the J end by 3 bases, with 14 bases between. Germline V gene data show CDR1 as MNHEY and CDR2 as SVGAGI. The CDR3 is CASRTVRDYYGYTF. The CDR3 nucleotides are TGTGCCAGCAGGACCGTCAGGGACTACTATGGCTACACCTTC.

This sequence joins TRBV15 and TRBJ1-5; D might be TRBD1 (5 bases). V lost 3 bases, J lost 1 base, and 10 bases lay in between. The germline CDR1 and CDR2 sequences are LNHNV and YYDKDF (reference sequence). This CDR3 region has 15 residues. The CDR3 region has the DNA TGTGCCACCAGCAGGGGGGGGGTGAGCAATCAGCCCCAGCATTTT. Amino acid sequence: CATSRGGVSNQPQHF.

The chain is built from TRBV28 and TRBJ2-7, with 9 bases matching TRBD1. After removal of 6 bases from V and 0 bases from J, the junction contained 6 bases not matched to a gene. Germline V gene lookup returns CDR1 MDHEN and CDR2 SYDVKM. The CDR3 is 15 amino acids. CDR3 DNA: TGTGCCAGCAGACCGGGACAGGGCCTCTCCTACGAGCAGTACTTC. The encoded protein is CASRPGQGLSYEQYF.

The CDR3 region has the DNA TGTGCCAGCAGCTTGGCCCCGGGACTAGCGGGGGACAATGAGCAGTTCTTC. This codes for CASSLAPGLAGDNEQFF. The chain uses TRBV5-8 and TRBJ2-1, with TRBD2 matching over 14 bases. Germline CDR1 is SGHTS and CDR2 is YDEGEE. Germline trimming cut 0 bases from V and 5 bases from J; bases unmatched to any gene: 4. The CDR3 is made up of 17 amino acids.

This clone was counted only a few times. This chain joins TRBV11-2 and TRBJ1-2, with D tentatively TRBD1 (5 bases). Germline CDR1 and CDR2: SGHAT and FQNNGV. With 3 bases removed from V and 6 bases from J, the gap between germline ends came to 26 bases. This CDR3 has 18 residues. The DNA of the CDR3 is TGTGCCAGCAGCTTGGATATGCAGGGCCTTTCTACCCGAAATGGCTACACCTTC. Protein product: CASSLDMQGLSTRNGYTF.

This CDR3 reads CASSFPGQNYGYTF. The CDR3 DNA reads as TGTGCCAGCAGTTTTCCTGGACAGAACTATGGCTACACCTTC. This chain links TRBV28 with TRBJ1-2; a possible D gene is TRBD1 (6 bases). The germline gives CDR1 MDHEN, CDR2 SYDVKM. The CDR3 is 14 residues long. The V and J ends lost 3 bases and 2 bases respectively, with 10 bases between them.

The genes are TRBV6-1 and TRBJ2-7; no clear D. The CDR3 runs 13 residues. The germline V and J ends were trimmed by 1 base and 4 bases, with 8 bases remaining between them. Germline V lookup: CDR1 MNHNS, CDR2 SASEGT. The CDR3 coding sequence is TGTGCCAGCAGTGAAGTTGGCGGATACGAGCAGTACTTC. It is translated as CASSEVGGYEQYF.

The rearrangement uses TRBV27 and TRBJ2-7; 8 bases line up with TRBD2. CDR1 and CDR2 from the germline V gene are MNHEY and SMNVEV (reference sequence). The CDR3 has 14 residues. Trimming removed 3 bases from V and 6 bases from J; junction bases left unmatched: 7. The CDR3 sequence is CASSFHTRGGEQYF. In DNA form, the CDR3 reads TGTGCCAGCAGTTTCCACACCCGGGGGGGCGAGCAGTACTTC.

This clone was detected a few times. The chain couples TRBV11-2 to TRBJ2-1; tentatively, D is TRBD2 (6 bases). V was pared by 4 bases and J by 2 bases, with 12 bases between. The germline V gene encodes CDR1 SGHAT and CDR2 FQNNGV. The CDR3 contains 15 residues. This chain's CDR3 is CASSSYRLAYNEQFF. DNA of the CDR3: TGTGCCAGCAGCTCTTACCGACTAGCCTACAATGAGCAGTTCTTC.

The chain combines TRBV9 with TRBJ2-1; D possibly corresponds to TRBD1 (6 bases). Trimming pared 4 bases from V and 3 bases from J, leaving 23 bases between. Germline V lookup: CDR1 SGDLS, CDR2 YYNGEE. The CDR3 has 18 amino acids. CDR3 sequence: CASSSRVGAPENYNEQFF. The CDR3 nucleotides are TGTGCCAGCAGCTCTCGGGTGGGGGCCCCCGAGAACTACAATGAGCAGTTCTTC.

The chain uses TRBV9 and TRBJ1-3, with unresolved D. The CDR3 is made up of 16 amino acids. Trimming left V 4 bases short and J 5 bases short, with 19 bases between. Looked up from germline, CDR1 is SGDLS and CDR2 is YYNGEE. As DNA, the CDR3 is TGTGCCAGCAGCCCCCCGAGGAGTATCGAAAGAAACACCATATATTTT. Its translation: CASSPPRSIERNTIYF.